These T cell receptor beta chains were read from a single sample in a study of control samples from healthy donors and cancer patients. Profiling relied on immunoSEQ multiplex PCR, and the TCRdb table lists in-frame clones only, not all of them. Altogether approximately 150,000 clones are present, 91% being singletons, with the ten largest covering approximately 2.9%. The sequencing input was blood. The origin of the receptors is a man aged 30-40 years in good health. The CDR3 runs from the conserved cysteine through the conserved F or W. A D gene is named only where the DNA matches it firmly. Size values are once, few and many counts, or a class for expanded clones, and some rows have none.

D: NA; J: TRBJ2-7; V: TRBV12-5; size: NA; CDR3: CASGNDVAYEQYF; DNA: TGTGCTAGTGGCAACGACGTGGCCTACGAGCAGTACTTC
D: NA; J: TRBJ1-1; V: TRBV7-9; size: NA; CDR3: CATVTGNTEAFF; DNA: TGTGCCACTGTGACAGGGAACACTGAAGCTTTCTTT
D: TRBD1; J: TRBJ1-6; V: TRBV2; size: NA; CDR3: CASSGQGASSPLHF; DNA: TGTGCCAGCAGCGGACAGGGGGCAAGTTCACCCCTCCACTTT
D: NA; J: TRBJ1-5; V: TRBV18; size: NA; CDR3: CASSRGGNQPQHF; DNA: TGTGCCAGCTCGCGGGGCGGCAATCAGCCCCAGCATTTT
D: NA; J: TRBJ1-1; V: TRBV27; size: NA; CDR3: CASSYSGGSFTEAFF; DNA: TGTGCCAGCAGTTATTCGGGGGGAAGTTTTACTGAAGCTTTCTTT
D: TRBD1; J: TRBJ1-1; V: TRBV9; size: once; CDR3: CASGTGGADTEAFF; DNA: TGTGCCAGCGGAACAGGGGGCGCGGACACTGAAGCTTTCTTT
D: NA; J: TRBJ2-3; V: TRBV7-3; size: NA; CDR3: CASSLRDSLSSTDTQYF; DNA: TGTGCCAGCAGCTTAAGAGACAGCTTGTCATCAACAGATACGCAGTATTTT
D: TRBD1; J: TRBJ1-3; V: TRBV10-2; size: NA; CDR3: CASSEDRAPSGNTIYF; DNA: TGCGCCAGCAGTGAGGACAGGGCGCCCTCTGGAAACACCATATATTTT
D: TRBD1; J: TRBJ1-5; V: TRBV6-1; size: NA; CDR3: CASSDDGTGSQPQHF; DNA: TGTGCCAGCAGTGACGACGGGACAGGGTCGCAGCCCCAGCATTTT
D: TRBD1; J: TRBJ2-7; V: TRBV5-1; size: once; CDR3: CASSLDTPGTGLGEQYF; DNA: TGCGCCAGCAGCTTGGATACCCCCGGGACAGGGCTTGGGGAGCAGTACTTC
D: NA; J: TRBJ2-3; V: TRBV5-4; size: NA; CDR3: CASSLEGGGSTDTQYF; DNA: TGTGCCAGCAGCTTGGAGGGCGGGGGCAGCACAGATACGCAGTATTTT
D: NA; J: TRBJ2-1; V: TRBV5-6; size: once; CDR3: CASATWGTYNEQFF; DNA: TGTGCCAGCGCAACGTGGGGGACCTACAATGAGCAGTTCTTC
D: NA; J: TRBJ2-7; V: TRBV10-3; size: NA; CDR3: CAIRILDEQYF; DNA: TGTGCCATCAGGATTCTGGACGAGCAGTACTTC
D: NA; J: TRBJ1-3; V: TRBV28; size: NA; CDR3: CASSPLTGHPGNTIYF; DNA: TGTGCCAGCAGTCCACTGACAGGCCACCCTGGAAACACCATATATTTT
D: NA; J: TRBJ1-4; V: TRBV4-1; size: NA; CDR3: CASSQVQASEKLFF; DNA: TGCGCCAGCAGCCAAGTACAGGCAAGTGAAAAACTGTTTTTT
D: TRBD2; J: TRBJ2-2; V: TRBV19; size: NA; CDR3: CASSMRGALNTGELFF; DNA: TGTGCCAGTAGTATGCGGGGGGCCCTAAACACCGGGGAGCTGTTTTTT
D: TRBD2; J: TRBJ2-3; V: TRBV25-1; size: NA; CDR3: CASTPRGGPTDTQYF; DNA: TGTGCCAGCACCCCCCGGGGGGGCCCCACAGATACGCAGTATTTT
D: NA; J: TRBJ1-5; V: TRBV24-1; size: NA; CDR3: CATSPQGPSNQPQHF; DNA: TGTGCCACCAGCCCACAGGGTCCTAGCAATCAGCCCCAGCATTTT
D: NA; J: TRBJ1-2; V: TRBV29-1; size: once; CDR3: CSVDRQGYGYTF; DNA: TGCAGCGTTGATCGGCAGGGCTATGGCTACACCTTC